This TCR beta chain was observed in a study of human T cells and chemical hapten exposure. For the study at large: The patch tests put 0.01% DPC on the skin of the upper back and were read 6 days later.

Stated time point: patch test 1, 2 weeks after DPC sensitization. Documented treatment: therapeutic diphenylcyclopropenone sensitization with weekly scalp DPC. This CDR3 has 13 amino acids. Germline values: CDR1 SGHNT, CDR2 YYREEE (reference sequence). The V end lost 2 bases, the J end lost 7 bases, and 10 bases lay between the germline ends. TCRdb re-analysed the RACE reads in MiXCR, keeping a single row per CDR3 protein. Of about 120,000 distinct CDR3 sequences in the sample, roughly an eighth were seen once. The receptor's source is a young man with alopecia areata. Some clones in this sample may be carry-over from other donors' samples. This chain links TRBV5-4 with TRBJ1-5; TRBD1 might be the D (6 bases). The specimen comprised whole blood, sampled in connection with sensitization to the hapten diphenylcyclopropenone (DPC). For the CDR3, the DNA is TGTGCCAGCAGCTTTGCAGGGGAACAGCCCCAGCATTTT. It specifies CASSFAGEQPQHF.